The 30 T cell receptor beta chains presented below share a single source sample, sequenced in a study of T cell responses to AZD1222 COVID-19 vaccine. The repertoire was sequenced with immunoSEQ multiplex PCR; TCRdb's copy has only in-frame clones and lacks some. The data contain about 190,000 clones, 87% of them singletons. This sample comprised peripheral blood, obtained on day 0 of MenACWY control vaccination. The receptors come from an adult in good health.

The rearrangement links TRBV6-5 to TRBJ2-1; D tentatively fits TRBD1 or TRBD2 (5 bases each). The CDR3 loop spans 16 amino acids. V was shortened by 4 bases and J by 0 bases, with 13 bases between the two germline ends. Germline V gene lookup returns CDR1 MNHEY and CDR2 SVGAGI. The CDR3 sequence: CASSSGRYPSYNEQFF. The CDR3 coding sequence is TGTGCCAGCAGTTCGGGACGGTATCCCTCCTACAATGAGCAGTTCTTC.

This rearrangement joins TRBV29-1 to TRBJ1-5, with D unclear. V lost 5 bases to trimming and J lost 3 bases, with 8 bases between them. Per the germline V gene, CDR1 is SQVTM and CDR2 is ANQGSEA. The CDR3 is made up of 12 amino acids. The CDR3: CSVQDFNQPQHF. The CDR3 nucleotides are TGCAGCGTTCAGGATTTCAATCAGCCCCAGCATTTT.

V is TRBV18 and J is TRBJ2-3; D assignment may be TRBD1 or TRBD2 (6 bases each). The CDR3 has 16 residues. The V end was cut by 6 bases, the J end by 3 bases, with 19 bases between. Germline lookup yields CDR1 KGHSH and CDR2 LQKENI. CDR3 sequence reads: CASSGSGSQGTDTQYF. The CDR3 DNA reads TGTGCCAGCTCCGGTAGCGGCTCCCAGGGGACAGATACGCAGTATTTT. The variable domain in full, with the rest retrieved from reference TRBV18 and TRBJ2-3, is NAGVMQNPRHLVRRRGQEARLRCSPMKGHSHVYWYRQLPEEGLKFMVYLQKENIIDESGMPKERFSAEFPKEGPSILRIQQVVRGDSAAYFCASSGSGSQGTDTQYFGPGTRLTVL.

J is TRBJ2-1 and V is TRBV24-1, with 9 bases lining up with TRBD2. V lost 1 base and J lost 8; bases outside the gene matches: 8. The CDR3 totals 16 residues. Per germline, CDR1 KGHDR and CDR2 SFDVKD. CDR3 sequence reads: CATSDFSLAGLDEQFF. The CDR3 bases are TGTGCCACCAGTGATTTTTCGCTAGCGGGACTCGATGAGCAGTTCTTC.

The chain joins TRBV6-5 to TRBJ2-7; D might be TRBD1 (5 bases). The CDR3 covers 13 residues. Trimming took 8 bases from V and 2 from J, leaving 13 bases between them. Germline assignment: CDR1 MNHEY and CDR2 SVGAGI. For the CDR3, the DNA is TGTGCCAGCCTCGGCAGGGCGCCCTACGAGCAGTACTTC. Protein sequence: CASLGRAPYEQYF.

The gene calls are TRBV5-5 and TRBJ2-7; possibly TRBD1 or TRBD2 for D (6 bases each). CDR3 length equals 16 residues. V gave up 3 bases and J gave up 0 bases, with 16 bases separating them. Looked up from germline, CDR1 is SGHKS and CDR2 is YYEKEE (reference sequence). The CDR3 sequence: CASSSFGGPNSYEQYF. The CDR3 DNA sequence: TGTGCCAGCAGCTCCTTCGGGGGCCCCAACTCCTACGAGCAGTACTTC.

This clone was seen more than once but under ten times. The CDR3 bases are TGCGCCAGTCAGGGGGGAAACACTGAAGCTTTCTTT. Its protein product is CASQGGNTEAFF. V and J are TRBV5-1 and TRBJ1-1; the match to TRBD1 covers 7 bases. V shed 8 bases and J 2 bases; nucleotides not matched to a gene: 3. The CDR3 has 12 amino acids. Germline assignment: CDR1 SGHRS and CDR2 YFSETQ. Supplemented by reference TRBV5-1 and TRBJ1-1, the full variable domain reads KAGVTQTPRYLIKTRGQQVTLSCSPISGHRSVSWYQQTPGQGLQFLFEYFSETQRNKGNFPGRFSGRQFSNSRSEMNVSTLELGDSALYLCASQGGNTEAFFGQGTRLTVV.

This clone was counted a few times. The chain has TRBV28 and TRBJ2-7, with 7 bases fitting TRBD1. Germline CDR1 and CDR2: MDHEN and SYDVKM. The V and J ends lost 4 bases and 10 bases, in that order; junction bases with no gene match: 7. The length of the CDR3 is 12 residues. CDR3 residues: CASSSYRGSQYF. In nucleotides, the CDR3 is TGTGCCAGCAGTTCCTACAGGGGATCACAGTACTTC.

The rearrangement links TRBV7-6 to TRBJ1-5; D possibly corresponds to TRBD1 (5 bases). This CDR3 has 16 amino acids. V lost 0 bases, J lost 5 bases, and 14 bases lay in between. Germline CDR1 is SGHVS and CDR2 is FNYEAQ. The CDR3 loop reads CASSLAGTSDHQPQHF. CDR3 DNA: TGTGCCAGCAGCTTAGCGGGGACCTCAGATCATCAGCCCCAGCATTTT.

This clone appeared once. This sequence joins TRBV10-3 and TRBJ2-3; 10 bases fit TRBD2. Germline CDR1 and CDR2: ENHRY and SYGVKD. After removal of 3 bases from V and 6 bases from J, the junction contained 12 bases not matched to a gene. The CDR3 spans 17 residues. The DNA for the CDR3 is TGTGCCATCAGTGACATCGCTAGCGGGGGAACGTCGGATACGCAGTATTTT. Translated: CAISDIASGGTSDTQYF.

The rearrangement links TRBV7-2 to TRBJ2-3; 9 bases fit TRBD2. V lost 6 bases, J lost 9 bases, and 16 bases stayed unmatched. This CDR3 spans 16 amino acids. CDR1 and CDR2 from the germline V gene are SGHTA and FQGNSA. This chain's CDR3 is CASRPETSGAAGTQYF. DNA of the CDR3: TGTGCCAGCAGACCTGAGACTAGCGGCGCCGCGGGCACGCAGTATTTT.

The chain employs TRBV27 and TRBJ2-1, with a possible D match to TRBD1 (6 bases). This CDR3 spans 11 amino acids. With 6 bases removed from V and 8 bases from J, the gap between germline ends came to 8 bases. Germline-derived CDR1 and CDR2 are MNHEY and SMNVEV (reference sequence). The CDR3 loop reads CASSRGDEQFF. The CDR3 DNA follows: TGTGCCAGCAGCAGGGGCGATGAGCAGTTCTTC.

This clone was detected once. The V call is TRBV4-1, the J call TRBJ2-3; D uncertain. Germline loops: CDR1 MGHRA, CDR2 YSYEKL. The CDR3 contains 18 residues. The V end lost 3 bases, the J end lost 8 bases, and 27 bases lay between the germline ends. The DNA for the CDR3 is TGCGCCAGCAGCCATCCCACTAAGGGCCGGGTCATCTTGGGTACGCAGTATTTT. This encodes CASSHPTKGRVILGTQYF.

This sequence joins TRBV28 and TRBJ2-7; 8 nucleotides align to TRBD2. Germline V lookup: CDR1 MDHEN, CDR2 SYDVKM. The CDR3 is 14 amino acids. Germline trimming cut 5 bases from V and 5 bases from J; bases unmatched to any gene: 8. CDR3 in DNA: TGTGCCAGCAGTGAGAGACCGGGACTAGACGAGCAGTACTTC. Protein product: CASSERPGLDEQYF.

This clone was picked up one time. The chain couples TRBV9 to TRBJ1-3, with 9 bases aligning to TRBD1. Trimming cost V 4 bases and J 0 bases; bases outside gene matches: 8. There are 17 residues in the CDR3. The germline CDR1 and CDR2 sequences are SGDLS and YYNGEE. The CDR3 here is CASSFRTGAISGNTIYF. CDR3 DNA sequence: TGTGCCAGCAGCTTCAGGACAGGGGCGATCTCTGGAAACACCATATATTTT.

The gene calls are TRBV30 and TRBJ2-7, with 7 bases fitting TRBD2. CDR3 size: 12 residues. The junction had 6 bases not matched to a gene; V was cut back by 4 bases and J by 6 bases. The V gene's germline CDR1 is GTSNPN and CDR2 SVGIG (reference sequence). The CDR3 loop is CAWNRGDGEQYF. The DNA for the CDR3 is TGTGCCTGGAATCGGGGGGATGGCGAGCAGTACTTC. Full variable domain (rest looked up from reference TRBV30 and TRBJ2-7): SQTIHQWPATLVQPVGSPLSLECTVEGTSNPNLYWYRQAAGRGLQLLFYSVGIGQISSEVPQNLSASRPQDRQFILSSKKLLLSDSGFYLCAWNRGDGEQYFGPGTRLTVT.

V usage is TRBV27 and J usage is TRBJ1-3; D is undetermined. This CDR3 has 15 amino acids. In germline, CDR1 is MNHEY, CDR2 SMNVEV (reference sequence). Trimming removed 4 bases from V and 2 bases from J, with 12 bases in between. This CDR3 reads CASSSRLGTGNTIYF. CDR3 sequence (DNA): TGTGCCAGCAGTTCCCGATTAGGCACTGGAAACACCATATATTTT.

This clone was found once. The rearrangement joins TRBV18 to TRBJ1-1, with D possibly matching TRBD1 (6 bases). Per germline, CDR1 KGHSH and CDR2 LQKENI. The CDR3 extends over 15 amino acids. The V gene lost 1 base and the J gene lost 7 bases, with 16 bases spanning the gap. The CDR3 DNA follows: TGTGCCAGCTCACCACGAGGCCTGGGGGCTAGTGAAGCTTTCTTT. Translated, it gives CASSPRGLGASEAFF.

This chain joins TRBV9 and TRBJ1-2, with 9 bases aligning to TRBD1. Germline lookup yields CDR1 SGDLS and CDR2 YYNGEE. The V and J ends lost 10 bases and 4 bases, in that order; junction bases with no gene match: 8. The CDR3 length is 13 residues. The CDR3 DNA is TGTGCCGGTAGGGACAGGGACCCCTATGGCTACACCTTC. Protein product: CAGRDRDPYGYTF.

The rearrangement links TRBV2 to TRBJ1-1, with 9 bases matching TRBD1. Germline V CDR1 and CDR2: SNHLY, FYNNEI. V lost 2 bases to trimming and J lost 6 bases; unmatched junction nucleotides: 1. This CDR3 comprises 13 residues. The CDR3 loop is CASSERQGAEAFF. Here the CDR3 DNA reads TGTGCCAGCAGTGAAAGACAGGGGGCTGAAGCTTTCTTT.

The rearrangement joins TRBV28 to TRBJ1-1, with D possibly TRBD1 on 6 matching bases. In germline, CDR1 is MDHEN, CDR2 SYDVKM. The V end was cut by 3 bases, the J end by 3 bases, with 17 bases between. This CDR3 region has 16 residues. As DNA, the CDR3 is TGTGCCAGCAGTTTGATCGGGGGGCGGTGGGACACTGAAGCTTTCTTT. This gives the protein CASSLIGGRWDTEAFF.

The chain is built from TRBV29-1 and TRBJ1-2; D ambiguous. The CDR3 is made up of 14 amino acids. V was pared by 6 bases and J by 4 bases, with 18 bases between. Germline V lookup: CDR1 SQVTM, CDR2 ANQGSEA. CDR3 sequence: CSVAIGILGYGYTF. CDR3 in DNA: TGCAGCGTCGCAATCGGGATTTTGGGCTATGGCTACACCTTC.

This chain connects TRBV27 to TRBJ1-2; D may be TRBD1 (5 bases). The CDR3 is made up of 15 amino acids. Trimming took off 0 bases at V and 2 bases at J, with 10 bases between the two ends. Germline V lookup: CDR1 MNHEY, CDR2 SMNVEV (reference sequence). CDR3 nucleotide sequence: TGTGCCAGCAGTTTATCCACCGGGACGAACTATGGCTACACCTTC. Translating gives CASSLSTGTNYGYTF.

This clone was seen a handful of times. This chain links TRBV29-1 with TRBJ1-2, with TRBD1 as a possible D gene (5 bases). The germline V gene encodes CDR1 SQVTM and CDR2 ANQGSEA. The CDR3 is 13 residues long. V dropped 4 bases and J dropped 4 bases, with 13 bases sitting between them. CDR3 sequence (DNA): TGCAGCGTTGCGGGGGGAATCAGCTATGGCTACACCTTC. Protein sequence: CSVAGGISYGYTF.

V usage is TRBV28 and J usage is TRBJ2-5; either TRBD1 or TRBD2 may supply D (5 bases each). The CDR3 totals 13 residues. CDR1 is MDHEN, CDR2 SYDVKM, per germline. V shed 7 bases and J shed 1 base, with 10 bases lying between them. CDR3 coding DNA: TGTGCCAGCAATAGGGACCTCCAAGAGACCCAGTACTTC. Protein: CASNRDLQETQYF.

This chain uses TRBV11-2 with TRBJ2-3, with D maybe TRBD1 (6 bases). V lost 5 bases to trimming and J lost 3 bases, with 12 bases between them. From germline, CDR1 is SGHAT and CDR2 FQNNGV. The CDR3 has 14 residues. CDR3: CASSPFTGTDTQYF. CDR3 nucleotide sequence: TGTGCCAGCAGCCCATTCACAGGGACAGATACGCAGTATTTT.

This chain joins TRBV11-2 and TRBJ2-7, with D maybe TRBD1 (6 bases). This CDR3 is built from 13 residues. The V end was cut by 5 bases, the J end by 3 bases, with 11 bases between. Germline V CDR1 and CDR2: SGHAT, FQNNGV. Here the CDR3 reads CASSRDTYYEQYF. Written as DNA, the CDR3 is TGTGCCAGCAGCCGGGACACCTACTACGAGCAGTACTTC.

The rearrangement joins TRBV6-5 to TRBJ1-3; the D is unclear. The CDR3 contains 16 residues. V lost 0 bases to trimming and J lost 0 bases, with 9 bases between them. Germline loops: CDR1 MNHEY, CDR2 SVGAGI. CDR3 nucleotide sequence: TGTGCCAGCAGTTACTCGACCGGGGACTCTGGAAACACCATATATTTT. Translated: CASSYSTGDSGNTIYF.

The CDR3 DNA reads TGTGCCACCGCCCCACAGGGGGTGGTGATCGAGCAGTACTTC. It codes for CATAPQGVVIEQYF. The chain has TRBV6-5 and TRBJ2-7; the match to TRBD1 covers 8 bases. The ends lost 10 bases at V and 6 bases at J; junction bases unmatched: 14. CDR1 is MNHEY and CDR2 is SVGAGI in the germline V gene. The CDR3 contains 14 residues.

The V call is TRBV11-2, the J call TRBJ2-5; possible D gene TRBD2, 5 bases. Looked up from germline, CDR1 is SGHAT and CDR2 is FQNNGV. The CDR3 runs to 12 residues. V lost 5 bases and J 5 bases, leaving 9 bases between the germline ends. The CDR3 protein is CASSPDSETQYF. CDR3 nucleotide sequence: TGTGCCAGCAGCCCGGACTCGGAGACCCAGTACTTC.